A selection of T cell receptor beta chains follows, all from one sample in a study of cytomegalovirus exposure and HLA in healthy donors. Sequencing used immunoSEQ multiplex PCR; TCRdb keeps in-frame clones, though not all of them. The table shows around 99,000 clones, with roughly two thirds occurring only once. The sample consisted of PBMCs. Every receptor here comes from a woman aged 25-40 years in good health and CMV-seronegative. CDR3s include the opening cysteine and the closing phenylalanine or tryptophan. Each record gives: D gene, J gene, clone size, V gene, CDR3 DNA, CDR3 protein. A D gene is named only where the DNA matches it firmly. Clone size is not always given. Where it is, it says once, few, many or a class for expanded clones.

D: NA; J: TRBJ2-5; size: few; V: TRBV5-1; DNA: TGCGCCAGAGAGCCGGGCAGCCCAGGGGAGACCCAGTACTTC; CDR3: CAREPGSPGETQYF
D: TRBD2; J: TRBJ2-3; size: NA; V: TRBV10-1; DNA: TGCGCCAGCAGTGAGTCCGGTAGCGGGGATACGCAGTATTTT; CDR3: CASSESGSGDTQYF
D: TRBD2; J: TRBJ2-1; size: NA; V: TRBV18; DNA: TGTGCCAGCTCACCGTGGCGGGAGGACCAGTTCTTC; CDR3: CASSPWREDQFF
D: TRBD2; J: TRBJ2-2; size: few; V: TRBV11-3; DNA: TGTGCCAGCAGCTTGGGACTAGCGGGAGGTCGAGGGGAGCTGTTTTTT; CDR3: CASSLGLAGGRGELFF
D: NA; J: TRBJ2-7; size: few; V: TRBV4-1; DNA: TGCGCCAGCAGCCAGGGGAGCCCGGACCCCTACGAGCAGTACTTC; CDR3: CASSQGSPDPYEQYF
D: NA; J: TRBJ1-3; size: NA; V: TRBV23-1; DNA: TGCGCCAGCAGTTTGACAGAGACTGGAAACACCATATATTTT; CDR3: CASSLTETGNTIYF
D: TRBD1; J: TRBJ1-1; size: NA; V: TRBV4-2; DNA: TGTGCCAGCAGCCAAGTCAGGGGGACAGGTATGAACACTGAAGCTTTCTTT; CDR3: CASSQVRGTGMNTEAFF
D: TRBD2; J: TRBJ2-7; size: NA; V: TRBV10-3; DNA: TGTGCCATCAGTGAGCATCGTAGCGGGGAGACCTACGAGCAGTACTTC; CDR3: CAISEHRSGETYEQYF
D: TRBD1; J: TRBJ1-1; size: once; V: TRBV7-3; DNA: TGTGCCAGCAGCTTAGACAGGGTCCCCACTGAAGCTTTCTTT; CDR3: CASSLDRVPTEAFF
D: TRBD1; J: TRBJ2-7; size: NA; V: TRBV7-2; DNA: TGTGCCAGCAGCGTCGGGACAGGGGGGCCCTACGAGCAGTACTTC; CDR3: CASSVGTGGPYEQYF
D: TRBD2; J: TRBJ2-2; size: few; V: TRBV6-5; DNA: TGTGCCAGCAGCAAGGCGGGGGGGCGGACCGGGGAGCTGTTTTTT; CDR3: CASSKAGGRTGELFF
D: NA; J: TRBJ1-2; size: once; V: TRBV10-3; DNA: TGTGCCATCAGTTCCACGGGGGGGGACTATGGCTACACCTTC; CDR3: CAISSTGGDYGYTF
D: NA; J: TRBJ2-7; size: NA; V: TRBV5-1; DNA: TGCGCCAGCAGCTTGGGGGCCAGGTCCTACGAGCAGTACTTC; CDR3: CASSLGARSYEQYF
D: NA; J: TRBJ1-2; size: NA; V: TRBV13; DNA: TGTGCCAGCACCTCCACAGGGAACTATGGCTACACCTTC; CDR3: CASTSTGNYGYTF
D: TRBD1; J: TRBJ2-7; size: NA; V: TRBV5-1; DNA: TGCGCCAGCAGCCAGGGTCCCGGGACAGGGGCGCTCGGGGAGCAGTACTTC; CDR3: CASSQGPGTGALGEQYF
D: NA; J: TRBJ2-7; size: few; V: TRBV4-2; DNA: TGTGCCAGCAGCCCCAGTGTGTTCCTAGCGAACCACGAGCAGTACTTC; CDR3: CASSPSVFLANHEQYF
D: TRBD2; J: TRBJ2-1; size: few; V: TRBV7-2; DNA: TGTGCCAGCAGCCTACCCCTAGCGGGAGTCAGGAATGAGCAGTTCTTC; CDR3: CASSLPLAGVRNEQFF
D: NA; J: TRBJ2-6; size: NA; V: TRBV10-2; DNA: TGCGCCAGCAGTTACTCTGGGGCCAACGTCCTGACTTTC; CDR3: CASSYSGANVLTF
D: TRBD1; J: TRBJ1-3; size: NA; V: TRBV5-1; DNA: TGCGCCAGCAGCGCGGGACAGTACTCTGGAAACACCATATATTTT; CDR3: CASSAGQYSGNTIYF
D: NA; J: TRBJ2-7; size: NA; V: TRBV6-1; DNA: TGTGCCAGCAGTGAAATCCCGGTTGCCTCCTACGAGCAGTACTTC; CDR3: CASSEIPVASYEQYF
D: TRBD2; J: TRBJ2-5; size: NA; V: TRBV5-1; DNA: TGCGCCAGCAGCCTAGGGACTAGCGGGAGGCGCCGGGGAGAGACCCAGTACTTC; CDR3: CASSLGTSGRRRGETQYF
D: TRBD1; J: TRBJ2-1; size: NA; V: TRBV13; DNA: TGTGCCAGCAGCGCAGGGACAGGGGCCTACAATGAGCAGTTCTTC; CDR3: CASSAGTGAYNEQFF
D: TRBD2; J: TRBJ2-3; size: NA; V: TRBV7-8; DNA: TGTGCCAGCAGCTTGCTACTAGCGGCTCCCTGGGATACGCAGTATTTT; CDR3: CASSLLLAAPWDTQYF
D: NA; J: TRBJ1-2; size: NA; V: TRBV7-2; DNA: TGTGCCAGCAGCTATTATTTAGCTAACTATGGCTACACCTTC; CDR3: CASSYYLANYGYTF
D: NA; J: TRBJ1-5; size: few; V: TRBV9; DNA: TGTGCCAGCAGGGGTCGACAGACCAATCAGCCCCAGCATTTT; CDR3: CASRGRQTNQPQHF
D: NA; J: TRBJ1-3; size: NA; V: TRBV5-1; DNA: TGCGCCAGCAGCTTGCCTTCCCGGGGAGGCGGAAACACCATATATTTT; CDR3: CASSLPSRGGGNTIYF
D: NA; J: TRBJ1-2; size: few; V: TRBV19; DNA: TGTGCCAGTAGTATCGCAGGGATAAGTTATGGCTACACCTTC; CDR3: CASSIAGISYGYTF
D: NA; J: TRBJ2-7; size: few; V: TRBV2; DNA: TGTGCCAGCAGTGGATCATGGAGCTCCTACGAGCAGTACTTC; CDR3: CASSGSWSSYEQYF
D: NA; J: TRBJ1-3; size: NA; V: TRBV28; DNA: TGTGCCAGCAGTACAGGGAGTAACTCTGGAAACACCATATATTTT; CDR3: CASSTGSNSGNTIYF
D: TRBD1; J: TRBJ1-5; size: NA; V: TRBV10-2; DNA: TGCGCCAGCAGTGACTTCAGGGGACAGGGACTTCGAGGAGCCCAGCATTTT; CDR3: CASSDFRGQGLRGAQHF
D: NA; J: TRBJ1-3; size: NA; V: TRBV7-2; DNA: TGTGCCAGCAGTCGACAGGACATCTCCTCTGGAAACACCATATATTTT; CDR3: CASSRQDISSGNTIYF
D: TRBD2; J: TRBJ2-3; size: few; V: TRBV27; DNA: TGTGCCAGCCGGGTTGTGGGGGGGGGAGCAGATACGCAGTATTTT; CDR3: CASRVVGGGADTQYF
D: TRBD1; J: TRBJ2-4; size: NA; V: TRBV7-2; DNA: TGTGCCAGCAGCCTCTGGACAGGGGGGAACATTCAGTACTTC; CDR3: CASSLWTGGNIQYF
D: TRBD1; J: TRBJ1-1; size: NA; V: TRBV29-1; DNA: TGCAGCGTCAAAGGACAGGGGAGATCCAACACTGAAGCTTTCTTT; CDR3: CSVKGQGRSNTEAFF
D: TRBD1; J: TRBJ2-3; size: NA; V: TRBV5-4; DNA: TGTGCCAGCAGCTACCCCCGGACAGGGAACGCAGATACGCAGTATTTT; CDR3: CASSYPRTGNADTQYF
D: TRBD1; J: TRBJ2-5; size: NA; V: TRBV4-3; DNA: TGCGCCAGCAGCCAAGGCCCCGGACAGGGGATAACCCCGTACCAAGAGACCCAGTACTTC; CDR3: CASSQGPGQGITPYQETQYF
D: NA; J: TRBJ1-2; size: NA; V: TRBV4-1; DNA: TGCGCCAGCAATCCTCTCGGTCAGAGCAGGGGCTACACCTTC; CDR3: CASNPLGQSRGYTF
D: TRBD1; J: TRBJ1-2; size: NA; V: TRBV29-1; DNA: TGCAGCGTTAGAGTGGCGGGACAGATAAATCCCTATGGCTACACCTTC; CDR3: CSVRVAGQINPYGYTF
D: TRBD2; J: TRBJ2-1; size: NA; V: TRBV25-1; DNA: TGTGCCAGCAGTGACCATCAGCGGGGGGGTGGGGATGAGCAGTTCTTC; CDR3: CASSDHQRGGGDEQFF